Included here is one T cell receptor (beta chain) sequence, with context. Its cognate antigen has yet to be identified. No much larger clonotype is one base removed from it; base qualities were not supplied. The source of the sample is a study of cytomegalovirus exposure and HLA in healthy donors (dated by TCRdb to the late 2010s). For context, the study as a whole: In an earlier analysis of approximately 500 of the donors, 276 Gb of sequence data and about 110 million unique TCR beta sequences from about 190 million T cells were reported. An early release covering roughly 600 HLA-typed donors comprised roughly 300 gigabases of sequencing data and tens of millions of unique TCR sequences. Of the roughly 400 genotyped donors, around 81% fell in the genetic ancestry cluster associated with self-reported Caucasian donors. The aim of the study was to test whether cataloging public T cell receptors could identify signatures of past pathogen exposure. The study profiled the T cell repertoires of 500 to 800 subjects by immunosequencing and related them to cytomegalovirus serostatus. A separate validation cohort of roughly 120 different subjects was used in addition to the approximately 670-subject first cohort. High-throughput TCR immunosequencing, statistical association of individual TCRs with disease status, and machine learning were combined to predict cytomegalovirus infection status. In a later analysis, previously published TCR beta repertoires from about 640 donors were re-analyzed and high-resolution HLA genotyping was added so that TCR occurrence patterns could be studied. Rather than drawing on any new phenotypic data, the later analysis identified candidate immune exposures from TCR beta sequences and the way those sequences occurred across donors. To decide whether each TCR beta V gene segment behaved as functional or pseudogenic, an earlier analysis of approximately 620 of the donors relied on high-throughput TCR beta sequencing. Donor age, sex, ethnicity and CMV serostatus were compiled alongside the repertoire data. Genome-wide SNP genotypes for about three fifths of the roughly 700 donors were used in a later genetic analysis, which treated that subset as a discovery cohort. Every repertoire in the discovery cohort had been generated on one and the same sequencing platform. HLA typing covered class I and class II loci at four-digit resolution. The number of donors typed differed by locus, with roughly 620-640 for A, B, C, DRB1 and DQB1, roughly 520 for DQA1, 606 for DPA1, and some 470 for DPB1. Four or five DR-DQ haplotypes were handled as single units for association and clustering because linkage in the cohort was strong. Among 300 to 450 genotyped donors of the cohort, an average of roughly 240,000 unique TCR beta nucleotide sequences were sequenced per donor, roughly 20% of them non-productive. What the authors observed across the whole study: A later analysis reported that several top co-occurrence clusters appeared linked to parvovirus B19, influenza, CMV and Epstein-Barr virus. Compared with equally common non-associated chains, HLA-associated TCR beta chains in a later analysis were more clonally expanded and had lower generation probabilities. The study listed over 150 TCR beta chains as associated with cytomegalovirus. An association between a missense DCLRE1C variant and V-gene and J-gene trimming of TCR beta chains was found in a later genetic analysis and replicated in an independent cohort. Most TCR sequences were seen in very few donors, while some public TCRs were found in many individuals. A later analysis found that TCR association rates varied across HLA loci, with DRB1 alleles showing the most associated TCRs and HLA-C alleles the fewest. Only TCR beta chains were sequenced in this cohort, and the absence of alpha or paired-chain data limited detectable features. Because HLA typing was unavailable for some donors at each locus, only the typed subset was used in association tests. Three of the identified cytomegalovirus-associated TCR beta chains were confirmed in vitro to be specific for cytomegalovirus antigens. Correlated functional status among segregating V segments might be attributable to linkage disequilibrium, but an unknown experimental factor could not be ruled out. Broadly in line with IMGT annotations, most TCR beta V segments showed up in productive rearrangements about 90% or about 30% of the time in an earlier analysis of roughly 590 of the donors. A later analysis associated approximately 17,000 TCR beta sequences with specific HLA alleles at a false discovery rate of 0.05. The presence/absence analyses assumed that sequencing depth was roughly uniform across donors, and that assumption may not be true. A later genetic analysis reported fewer N-insertions in productive TCRs among donors in an Asian-associated ancestry cluster than the roughly 690-donor mean. The earlier analysis of fewer than 750 of the donors excluded over 15 rarely observed V segments, including chromosome 9 orphons, because counts were too low. The authors suggested that the approach could potentially be generalized to other disease states and immunological phenotypes. A cluster of highly shared sequence variants was judged likely to represent a technical artifact of the sequencing pipeline. The classifier was reported to diagnose cytomegalovirus status with high specificity and sensitivity in both the original cohort and the validation cohort. In a later analysis, most CMV-associated TCR beta chains were found to appear HLA-restricted, with HLA associations seemingly driven largely by CMV exposure. Strong co-occurrence of HLA alleles, especially DR and DQ, made assigning TCR associations to individual alleles difficult. CMV serostatus was the only immune exposure information available for the cohort. A further reported finding was that TCR beta sequences accurately predicted the HLA-A and HLA-B alleles for most subjects in the first cohort. The 87-base-pair reads could not distinguish some IMGT-functional V segments, including TRBV6-2 and TRBV6-3, so those segments were excluded.

The cohort was made up of approximately 670 healthy bone marrow donors. At the time of sampling, all cohort members were nominally healthy, though unrecorded immune exposures were likely present. The donor was CMV seropositive and belonged to the group of a few hundred seropositive cohort members. A peripheral blood sample was provided by each donor, and peripheral blood mononuclear cells were used for TCR beta sequencing. The Qiagen DNeasy Blood Extraction Kit was used to extract genomic DNA from the blood cell samples. V loses 9 bases, J loses 0 bases, and the germline ends lie 19 bases apart. CDR1 SGHNT and CDR2 YYREEE are derived from the germline V gene (reference sequence). The CDR3 holds 16 amino acids from the cysteine to the phenylalanine. Only the CDR3 region is kept as DNA, spanning 48 bases read in frame from base 1. The library was generated by the immunoSEQ multiplex PCR assay. A mixture of 60 forward primers for TCR Vbeta segments and 13 reverse primers for TCR Jbeta segments was used in the multiplex PCR. A multiplex PCR assay on genomic DNA amplified the CDR3 region of rearranged TCR beta genes. Amplified TCR beta libraries were sequenced as 87-base-pair reads on the Illumina HiSeq System. Per the source publication's procedure: In a later analysis, 80 million or so unique TCR beta chains were counted across the 650 to 700 repertoires, and about 9.9 million of these chains were shared by at least two donors. Raw reads were error-corrected and collapsed into unique sequences by a nearest-neighbor algorithm in which closely related sequences were merged to remove PCR and sequencing errors. To assign V, D and J gene segments, CDR3 sequences were aligned to IMGT reference sequences. Each retained sequence needed at least a six-nucleotide match to both a V gene segment and a J gene segment. Rearrangements were called productive when the CDR3 lacked stop codons and stayed in frame with V and J; all others were non-productive. Following IMGT convention, CDR3 was defined as the stretch from the second conserved V-encoded cysteine up to the conserved J-encoded phenylalanine. The earlier analysis of about 530 of the donors excluded any sequence lacking an unambiguous match to a single V gene segment. In an earlier analysis of several hundred of the donors, V segments were called functional above 56.7% productive rearrangements and were called segregating when the between-donor standard deviation exceeded 5%. To diagnose cytomegalovirus status from the catalog of TCR beta chain sequences, a statistical classification framework was built. In a later analysis, TCR nucleotide sequences were compared against IMGT/GENE-DB human TR gene sequences so that V and J genes could be assigned. The TCRdist pipeline was used in a later analysis to assign CDR3 sequences and most-parsimonious VDJ recombination scenarios. In a later analysis, every TCR beta chain was defined by the combination of its CDR3 amino acid sequence and its V-gene family, and reads without a unique V-gene family were dropped. In a later analysis, several hundred highly shared, low-generation-probability nucleotide sequences were removed to address suspected cross-contamination and a sequencing artifact. In a later analysis, a clonal expansion index was calculated for each public chain from normalized within-repertoire ranks of inferred template counts. In a later analysis, generation probabilities were computed using a VDJ recombination model fitted to out-of-frame rearrangements, and the results were checked against IGoR. Hypergeometric tests were used in a later analysis to score TCR-TCR, TCR-HLA and TCR-CMV co-occurrence, with a repertoire-size bias correction applied to the TCR pairs. False discovery rates were estimated in a later analysis by permuting HLA or CMV assignments 20 times. In a later analysis, co-occurring TCRs were grouped using DBSCAN, and TCRdist sequence similarity was added for clustering within HLA-allele-positive subsets. Repertoires with fewer than 30,000 or more than 120,000 public chains, plus five repertoires with anomalous nucleotide sharing, were excluded from co-occurrence clustering. In TCRdb, the immuneACCESS table is reduced to in-frame sequences with V and J assigned. These tables do not hold every clone; where another copy was compared, an unresolved V gene accounts for under half, and the others remain unexplained. Clonal size and the V and J genes are those of that table, whereas D and trimming came from the DNA. The sample includes 70,000 to 90,000 clones, with around 80% observed a single time. 9.5% to 13% of the sample is held by the ten biggest clonotypes.

Input material: PBMCs. The sequence links TRBV5-4 to TRBJ1-3, with no confident D gene call. This sequence was found in a male donor in good health and CMV-seropositive. The CDR3 reads CATAPGTAYSGNTIYF. The DNA sequence follows: TGTGCCACCGCACCGGGAACTGCCTACTCTGGAAACACCATATATTTT.